The clone carrying this TCR beta chain has only a few counts. The CDR3 contains 13 residues. Trimming left V 0 bases short and J 10 bases short, with 10 bases between. Germline assignment: CDR1 LGHDT and CDR2 YNNKEL (reference sequence). Then a second PCR, running about 7 to 11 cycles, was carried out with a sample-barcoded 5' primer and a J-beta primer mix. TCRdb re-derived calls from the 5' RACE reads in MiXCR, one entry per CDR3 protein. The sample lists fewer than 2,000,000 distinct CDR3 sequences, about 32% occurring once. This entry belongs to a study of blood T cells in healthy people across ages. Looking at the study overall: Every two T cells gave about one barcoded beta molecule via template switching.

Sequencing was carried out using blood. This rearrangement joins TRBV3-1 to TRBJ2-1; D not certain. The origin of this receptor is a woman aged 25 to 39 in good health. The CDR3 loop reads CASSQETLTEQFF. In nucleotides, the CDR3 is TGTGCCAGCAGCCAAGAAACTCTTACAGAGCAGTTCTTC.